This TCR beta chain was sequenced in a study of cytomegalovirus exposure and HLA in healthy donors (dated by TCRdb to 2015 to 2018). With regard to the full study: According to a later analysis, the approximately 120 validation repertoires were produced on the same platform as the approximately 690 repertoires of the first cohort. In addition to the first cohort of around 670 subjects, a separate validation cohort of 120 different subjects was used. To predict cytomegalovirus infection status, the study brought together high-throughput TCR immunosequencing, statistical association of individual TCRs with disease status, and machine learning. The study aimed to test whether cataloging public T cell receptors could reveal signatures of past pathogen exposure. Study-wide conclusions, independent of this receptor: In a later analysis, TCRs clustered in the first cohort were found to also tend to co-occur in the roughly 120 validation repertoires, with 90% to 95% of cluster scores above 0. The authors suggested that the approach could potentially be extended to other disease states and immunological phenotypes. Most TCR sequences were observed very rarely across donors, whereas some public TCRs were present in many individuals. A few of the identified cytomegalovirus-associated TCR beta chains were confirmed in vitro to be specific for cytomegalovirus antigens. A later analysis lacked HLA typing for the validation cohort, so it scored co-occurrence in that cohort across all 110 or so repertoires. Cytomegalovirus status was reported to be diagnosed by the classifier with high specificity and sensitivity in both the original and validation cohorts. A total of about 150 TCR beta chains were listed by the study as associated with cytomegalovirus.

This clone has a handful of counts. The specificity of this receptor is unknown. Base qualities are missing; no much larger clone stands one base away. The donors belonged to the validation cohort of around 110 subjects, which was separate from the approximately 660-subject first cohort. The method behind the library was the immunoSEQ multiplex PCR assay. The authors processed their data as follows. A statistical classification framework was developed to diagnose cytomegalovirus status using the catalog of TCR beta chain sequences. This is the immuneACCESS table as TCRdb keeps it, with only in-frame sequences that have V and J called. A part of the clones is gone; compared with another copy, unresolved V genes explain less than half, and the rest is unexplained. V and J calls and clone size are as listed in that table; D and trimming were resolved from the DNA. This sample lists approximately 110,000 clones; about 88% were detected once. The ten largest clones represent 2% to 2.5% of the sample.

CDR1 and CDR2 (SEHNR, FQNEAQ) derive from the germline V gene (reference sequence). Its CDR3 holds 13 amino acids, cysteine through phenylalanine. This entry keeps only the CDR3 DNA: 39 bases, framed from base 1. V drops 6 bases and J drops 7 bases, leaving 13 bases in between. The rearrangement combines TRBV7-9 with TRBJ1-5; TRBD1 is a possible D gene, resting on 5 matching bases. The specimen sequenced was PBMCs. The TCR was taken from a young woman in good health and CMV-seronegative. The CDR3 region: CASSLQESQPQHF. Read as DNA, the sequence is TGTGCCAGCAGTCTACAGGAGAGCCAGCCCCAGCATTTT.